This T cell receptor (beta chain) was found in a study of blood T cell repertoires in COVID-19. As for the study in general: COVID-19 samples collected from the United States, Italy and Spain covered acute and convalescent phases. PBMCs, B-cell-depleted T cells, or T cells provided the cDNA or gDNA that made up the material.

Under the authors' procedure: Amplification from reference gene primers served as the basis for estimated nucleated cell counts. Assay: immunoSEQ multiplex PCR; the TCRdb copy retains only in-frame clones and omits some. V and J calls and clone size come straight from that table; D and trimming were deduced from the DNA. The table shows about 250,000 clones, with roughly 84% occurring only once. Per the germline V gene, CDR1 is SNHLY and CDR2 is FYNNEI. The CDR3 contains 13 residues. Trimming removed 5 bases at V and 4 bases at J, with 10 bases between. The chain is built from TRBV2 and TRBJ2-3; no definite D call. Sequenced input: peripheral blood. The TCR comes from a middle-aged woman who had recovered from COVID-19. The CDR3 nucleotides are TGTGCCAGCAGTCTAGTACCATCAGATACGCAGTATTTT. Amino acids: CASSLVPSDTQYF. Supplemented by reference TRBV2 and TRBJ2-3, the full variable domain reads EPEVTQTPSHQVTQMGQEVILRCVPISNHLYFYWYRQILGQKVEFLVSFYNNEISEKSEIFDDQFSVERPDGSNFTLKIRSTKLEDSAMYFCASSLVPSDTQYFGPGTRLTVL.